These T cell receptor beta chains were read from a single sample in a study of shared clonotypes between healthy human individuals. This table comes from immunoSEQ multiplex PCR, and its TCRdb copy is limited to in-frame clones, with some not included. Here the sample spans approximately 2,000,000 clones, 85% to 95% being singletons. The specimen was naive CD4+ T cells from PBMCs. These receptor sequences come from a man between 18 and 35 years old in good health. Some clones in this sample may be carry-over from other donors' samples. Both conserved end residues are part of each CDR3. Fields, in order: J gene, D gene, clone size, V gene, CDR3 protein, CDR3 DNA. The D gene is left open where the match is weak. The size entry is marked missing in some rows and otherwise reads once, few, many or a size class.

j_gene: TRBJ1-3; d_gene: .; abundance: once; v_gene: TRBV5-4; CDR3aa: CASSQGGSGNTIYF; CDR3nt: TGTGCCAGCAGCCAAGGAGGCTCTGGAAACACCATATATTTT
j_gene: TRBJ2-3; d_gene: .; abundance: .; v_gene: TRBV11-2; CDR3aa: CASSLDRLTDTQYF; CDR3nt: TGTGCCAGCAGCTTAGATAGGCTCACAGATACGCAGTATTTT
j_gene: TRBJ2-3; d_gene: .; abundance: .; v_gene: TRBV4-3; CDR3aa: CASSQAKLRGTDTQYF; CDR3nt: TGCGCCAGCAGCCAAGCGAAACTCAGGGGCACAGATACGCAGTATTTT
j_gene: TRBJ2-7; d_gene: TRBD2; abundance: .; v_gene: TRBV5-1; CDR3aa: CASSFPSGITYEQYF; CDR3nt: TGCGCCAGCAGCTTTCCAAGCGGGATCACCTACGAGCAGTACTTC
j_gene: TRBJ2-7; d_gene: TRBD2; abundance: .; v_gene: TRBV9; CDR3aa: CASSVTSGDYEQYF; CDR3nt: TGTGCCAGCAGCGTAACTAGCGGTGACTACGAGCAGTACTTC
j_gene: TRBJ2-3; d_gene: .; abundance: .; v_gene: TRBV28; CDR3aa: CATSMAVGRTDTQYF; CDR3nt: TGTGCCACCAGCATGGCCGTCGGACGCACAGATACGCAGTATTTT
j_gene: TRBJ2-1; d_gene: .; abundance: .; v_gene: TRBV19; CDR3aa: CASQNSGYSSYNEQFF; CDR3nt: TGTGCCAGTCAAAATAGCGGCTATAGCTCCTACAATGAGCAGTTCTTC
j_gene: TRBJ1-5; d_gene: .; abundance: .; v_gene: TRBV28; CDR3aa: CASSWGGAIYSNQPQHF; CDR3nt: TGTGCCAGCAGCTGGGGGGGGGCTATCTATAGCAATCAGCCCCAGCATTTT
j_gene: TRBJ2-5; d_gene: TRBD2; abundance: .; v_gene: TRBV6-5; CDR3aa: CASTGLAGAEETQYF; CDR3nt: TGTGCCAGCACTGGACTAGCGGGAGCCGAAGAGACCCAGTACTTC
j_gene: TRBJ1-1; d_gene: .; abundance: .; v_gene: TRBV28; CDR3aa: CASSFWGRATEAFF; CDR3nt: TGTGCCAGCAGTTTTTGGGGCAGGGCCACTGAAGCTTTCTTT
j_gene: TRBJ2-7; d_gene: TRBD2; abundance: once; v_gene: TRBV10-2; CDR3aa: CASKGLAGTYDYEQYF; CDR3nt: TGCGCCAGCAAAGGACTAGCGGGAACCTATGACTACGAGCAGTACTTC
j_gene: TRBJ1-1; d_gene: .; abundance: .; v_gene: TRBV5-6; CDR3aa: CASSWWGTEAFF; CDR3nt: TGTGCCAGCAGCTGGTGGGGTACTGAAGCTTTCTTT
j_gene: TRBJ2-5; d_gene: TRBD1; abundance: .; v_gene: TRBV7-9; CDR3aa: CASRRQGGQETQYF; CDR3nt: TGTGCCAGCAGGAGACAGGGGGGTCAAGAGACCCAGTACTTC
j_gene: TRBJ2-2; d_gene: .; abundance: .; v_gene: TRBV5-6; CDR3aa: CASSFLGLGRGNTGELFF; CDR3nt: TGTGCCAGCAGCTTTCTGGGTCTGGGCAGGGGAAACACCGGGGAGCTGTTTTTT
j_gene: TRBJ1-1; d_gene: .; abundance: .; v_gene: TRBV19; CDR3aa: CASSAGFGAGVNTEAFF; CDR3nt: TGTGCCAGTAGCGCCGGATTCGGGGCAGGGGTAAACACTGAAGCTTTCTTT
j_gene: TRBJ2-1; d_gene: TRBD1; abundance: .; v_gene: TRBV28; CDR3aa: CASQGANEQFF; CDR3nt: TGTGCCAGCCAGGGGGCCAATGAGCAGTTCTTC
j_gene: TRBJ1-2; d_gene: .; abundance: .; v_gene: TRBV7-9; CDR3aa: CASSSNPLGYTF; CDR3nt: TGTGCCAGCAGCTCGAACCCTCTAGGCTACACCTTC
j_gene: TRBJ1-1; d_gene: .; abundance: .; v_gene: TRBV6-1; CDR3aa: CASSEAQYGTEAFF; CDR3nt: TGTGCCAGCAGTGAAGCCCAATATGGCACTGAAGCTTTCTTT
j_gene: TRBJ2-1; d_gene: TRBD1; abundance: once; v_gene: TRBV2; CDR3aa: CASSASQVTGGWDNEQFF; CDR3nt: TGTGCCAGCAGTGCGAGCCAGGTGACAGGGGGCTGGGACAATGAGCAGTTCTTC
j_gene: TRBJ2-3; d_gene: .; abundance: .; v_gene: TRBV10-3; CDR3aa: CAISVERVLADTQYF; CDR3nt: TGTGCCATCAGTGTGGAGCGGGTGTTGGCAGATACGCAGTATTTT
j_gene: TRBJ2-4; d_gene: TRBD2; abundance: .; v_gene: TRBV7-9; CDR3aa: CASSLRGGSVQNIQYF; CDR3nt: TGTGCCAGCAGCTTACGGGGGGGAAGTGTCCAAAACATTCAGTACTTC
j_gene: TRBJ2-3; d_gene: .; abundance: .; v_gene: TRBV28; CDR3aa: CASTSRDTQYF; CDR3nt: TGTGCCAGCACATCGAGGGATACGCAGTATTTT
j_gene: TRBJ1-4; d_gene: TRBD1; abundance: .; v_gene: TRBV2; CDR3aa: CASTKDRVSEKLFF; CDR3nt: TGTGCCAGCACTAAAGACAGGGTTTCTGAAAAACTGTTTTTT
j_gene: TRBJ1-4; d_gene: TRBD1; abundance: once; v_gene: TRBV9; CDR3aa: CASSYSLGGQGADEKLFF; CDR3nt: TGTGCCAGCAGCTACTCCCTGGGGGGACAGGGAGCGGATGAAAAACTGTTTTTT
j_gene: TRBJ1-1; d_gene: .; abundance: .; v_gene: TRBV7-9; CDR3aa: CASSLAGRGLGTEAFF; CDR3nt: TGTGCCAGCAGCTTAGCTGGGAGGGGTTTGGGCACTGAAGCTTTCTTT
j_gene: TRBJ2-7; d_gene: .; abundance: once; v_gene: TRBV7-8; CDR3aa: CASSLGGSVTYEQYF; CDR3nt: TGTGCCAGCAGCTTAGGGGGGTCCGTTACCTACGAGCAGTACTTC
j_gene: TRBJ1-1; d_gene: .; abundance: .; v_gene: TRBV27; CDR3aa: CASSFRLNTEAFF; CDR3nt: TGTGCCAGCAGTTTTAGACTGAACACTGAAGCTTTCTTT
j_gene: TRBJ2-7; d_gene: .; abundance: .; v_gene: TRBV5-1; CDR3aa: CASSPRSGTAYEQYF; CDR3nt: TGCGCCAGCAGCCCCCGTAGTGGGACCGCATACGAGCAGTACTTC
j_gene: TRBJ2-1; d_gene: .; abundance: .; v_gene: TRBV27; CDR3aa: CASSLLLGQTLNEQFF; CDR3nt: TGTGCCAGCAGTTTACTCCTAGGACAGACTTTGAATGAGCAGTTCTTC
j_gene: TRBJ2-7; d_gene: .; abundance: once; v_gene: TRBV7-2; CDR3aa: CASSLFQASYEQYF; CDR3nt: TGTGCCAGCAGCTTATTCCAGGCCTCCTACGAGCAGTACTTC
j_gene: TRBJ2-2; d_gene: TRBD2; abundance: .; v_gene: TRBV13; CDR3aa: CASSRGGPRGTGELFF; CDR3nt: TGTGCCAGCAGCCGGGGGGGGCCACGGGGCACCGGGGAGCTGTTTTTT
j_gene: TRBJ1-2; d_gene: .; abundance: .; v_gene: TRBV19; CDR3aa: CASSYPDDRMGYTF; CDR3nt: TGTGCCAGTAGTTACCCGGACGACCGGATGGGCTACACCTTC
j_gene: TRBJ2-1; d_gene: TRBD2; abundance: .; v_gene: TRBV6-5; CDR3aa: CASSYGGRSHNEQFF; CDR3nt: TGTGCCAGCAGTTACGGCGGGAGGTCGCACAATGAGCAGTTCTTC
j_gene: TRBJ1-5; d_gene: .; abundance: .; v_gene: TRBV30; CDR3aa: CAWSEWGNQPQHF; CDR3nt: TGTGCCTGGAGTGAATGGGGCAATCAGCCCCAGCATTTT
j_gene: TRBJ2-7; d_gene: .; abundance: .; v_gene: TRBV19; CDR3aa: CASSIQGSLPHEQYF; CDR3nt: TGTGCCAGTAGTATACAGGGTTCCCTTCCCCACGAGCAGTACTTC
j_gene: TRBJ1-4; d_gene: .; abundance: .; v_gene: TRBV6-5; CDR3aa: CASTRRGSEKLFF; CDR3nt: TGTGCCAGCACCCGCCGGGGCAGCGAAAAACTGTTTTTT
j_gene: TRBJ1-2; d_gene: .; abundance: .; v_gene: TRBV4-1; CDR3aa: CASSPPLGGVDTF; CDR3nt: TGCGCCAGCAGCCCCCCCCTAGGAGGTGTCGACACCTTC
j_gene: TRBJ2-7; d_gene: .; abundance: .; v_gene: TRBV6-7; CDR3aa: CASSMGGASYEQYF; CDR3nt: TGTGCCAGCAGCATGGGGGGGGCCTCCTACGAGCAGTACTTC
j_gene: TRBJ2-1; d_gene: .; abundance: once; v_gene: TRBV7-2; CDR3aa: CASSLTGRSSYNEQFF; CDR3nt: TGTGCCAGCAGCTTGACAGGGAGGAGCTCCTACAATGAGCAGTTCTTC
j_gene: TRBJ1-1; d_gene: .; abundance: .; v_gene: TRBV6-1; CDR3aa: CASSEAPLGRGTEAFF; CDR3nt: TGTGCCAGCAGTGAAGCGCCTTTGGGGCGAGGCACTGAAGCTTTCTTT
j_gene: TRBJ1-2; d_gene: TRBD1; abundance: .; v_gene: TRBV6-1; CDR3aa: CASSGRLTGVGYGYTF; CDR3nt: TGTGCCAGCAGTGGCCGGCTTACAGGGGTAGGCTATGGCTACACCTTC
j_gene: TRBJ1-5; d_gene: TRBD1; abundance: .; v_gene: TRBV7-9; CDR3aa: CASSLAQGGRQPQHF; CDR3nt: TGTGCCAGCAGCTTAGCCCAGGGGGGACGTCAGCCCCAGCATTTT
j_gene: TRBJ1-1; d_gene: .; abundance: .; v_gene: TRBV28; CDR3aa: CASSLGGPGGTLRAFF; CDR3nt: TGTGCCAGCAGTTTAGGGGGGCCAGGAGGGACTCTCCGAGCTTTCTTT
j_gene: TRBJ1-2; d_gene: .; abundance: .; v_gene: TRBV5-1; CDR3aa: CASSPRRVGGGYTF; CDR3nt: TGCGCCAGCAGCCCCCGGAGGGTGGGTGGCGGCTACACCTTC
j_gene: TRBJ1-1; d_gene: .; abundance: .; v_gene: TRBV27; CDR3aa: CASSLFGSAEAFF; CDR3nt: TGTGCCAGCAGTTTATTTGGATCGGCTGAAGCTTTCTTT
j_gene: TRBJ1-1; d_gene: .; abundance: few; v_gene: TRBV29-1; CDR3aa: CSVMGNTEAFF; CDR3nt: TGCAGCGTTATGGGGAACACTGAAGCTTTCTTT
j_gene: TRBJ2-7; d_gene: .; abundance: .; v_gene: TRBV28; CDR3aa: CASSLSRPRKQYF; CDR3nt: TGTGCCAGCAGTTTATCGCGGCCCCGGAAGCAGTACTTC
j_gene: TRBJ2-1; d_gene: TRBD2; abundance: .; v_gene: TRBV4-1; CDR3aa: CASSQEGGGRARNEQFF; CDR3nt: TGCGCCAGCAGCCAAGAAGGAGGAGGGAGGGCCCGCAATGAGCAGTTCTTC
j_gene: TRBJ1-4; d_gene: .; abundance: .; v_gene: TRBV18; CDR3aa: CASSPFRGTENEKLFF; CDR3nt: TGTGCCAGCTCACCATTTAGGGGCACCGAAAACGAAAAACTGTTTTTT
j_gene: TRBJ1-2; d_gene: TRBD1; abundance: .; v_gene: TRBV12-5; CDR3aa: CASGEGAGSYGYTF; CDR3nt: TGTGCTAGTGGGGAGGGGGCAGGGAGCTATGGCTACACCTTC
j_gene: TRBJ2-7; d_gene: .; abundance: .; v_gene: TRBV28; CDR3aa: CASSGSFTRGYEQYF; CDR3nt: TGTGCCAGCAGTGGAAGCTTTACCAGGGGTTACGAGCAGTACTTC
j_gene: TRBJ2-5; d_gene: TRBD1; abundance: .; v_gene: TRBV7-2; CDR3aa: CASSSQLTGGETQYF; CDR3nt: TGTGCCAGCAGCTCCCAGCTTACAGGGGGAGAGACCCAGTACTTC
j_gene: TRBJ2-1; d_gene: TRBD1; abundance: .; v_gene: TRBV5-4; CDR3aa: CASSLAGTGGLYNEQFF; CDR3nt: TGTGCCAGCAGCTTGGCGGGGACAGGGGGCCTCTACAATGAGCAGTTCTTC
j_gene: TRBJ2-1; d_gene: .; abundance: .; v_gene: TRBV11-2; CDR3aa: CASSQGISEQFF; CDR3nt: TGTGCCAGCAGCCAGGGGATCAGTGAGCAGTTCTTC
j_gene: TRBJ1-1; d_gene: .; abundance: few; v_gene: TRBV29-1; CDR3aa: CSVEALTGSREAFF; CDR3nt: TGCAGCGTCGAGGCACTGACTGGATCGCGTGAAGCTTTCTTT